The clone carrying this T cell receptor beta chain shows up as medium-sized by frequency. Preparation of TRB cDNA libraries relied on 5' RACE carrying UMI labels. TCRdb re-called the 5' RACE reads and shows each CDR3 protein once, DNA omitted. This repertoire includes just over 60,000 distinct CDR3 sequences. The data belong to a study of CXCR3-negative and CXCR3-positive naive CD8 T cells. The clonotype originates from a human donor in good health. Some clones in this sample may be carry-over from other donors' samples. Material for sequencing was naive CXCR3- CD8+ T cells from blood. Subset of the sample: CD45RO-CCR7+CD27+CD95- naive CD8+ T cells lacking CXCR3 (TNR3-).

The CDR3 here is CSVLGQTNYGYTF. The rearrangement uses TRBV29-1 and TRBJ1-2; TCRdb's assignment of TRBD1 cannot be checked, as there is no DNA. Germline V gene sequence: CDR1 SQVTM, CDR2 ANQGSEA. This CDR3 has 13 residues.